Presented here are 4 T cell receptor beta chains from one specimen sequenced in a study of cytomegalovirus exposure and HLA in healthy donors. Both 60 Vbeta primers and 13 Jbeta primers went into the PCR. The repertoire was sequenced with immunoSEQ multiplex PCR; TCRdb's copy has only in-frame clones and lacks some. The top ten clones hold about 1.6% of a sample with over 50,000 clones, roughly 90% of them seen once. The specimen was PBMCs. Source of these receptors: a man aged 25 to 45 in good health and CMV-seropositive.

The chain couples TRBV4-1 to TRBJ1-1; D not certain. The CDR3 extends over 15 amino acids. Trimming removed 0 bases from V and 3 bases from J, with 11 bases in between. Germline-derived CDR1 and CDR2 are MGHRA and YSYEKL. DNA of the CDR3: TGCGCCAGCAGCCAAGAAGCGGGGATTGACACTGAAGCTTTCTTT. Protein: CASSQEAGIDTEAFF.

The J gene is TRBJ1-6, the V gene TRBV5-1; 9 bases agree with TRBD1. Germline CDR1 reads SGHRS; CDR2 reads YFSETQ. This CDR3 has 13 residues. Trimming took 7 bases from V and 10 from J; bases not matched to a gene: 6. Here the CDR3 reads CASGEDRGSPLHF. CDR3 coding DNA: TGCGCCAGCGGCGAGGACAGGGGATCACCCCTCCACTTT.

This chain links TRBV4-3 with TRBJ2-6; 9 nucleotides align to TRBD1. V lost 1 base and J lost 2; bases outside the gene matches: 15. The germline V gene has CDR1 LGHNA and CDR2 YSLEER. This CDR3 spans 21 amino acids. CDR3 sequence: CASSQGVGTTGTGTGANVLTF. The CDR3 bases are TGCGCCAGCAGCCAAGGTGTGGGTACCACCGGGACAGGGACTGGGGCCAACGTCCTGACTTTC.

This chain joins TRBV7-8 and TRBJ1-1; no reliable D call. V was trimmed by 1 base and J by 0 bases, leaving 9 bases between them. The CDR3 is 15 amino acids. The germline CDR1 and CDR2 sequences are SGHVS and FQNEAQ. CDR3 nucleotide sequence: TGTGCCAGCAGCTTAGAAGTACCTATGAACACTGAAGCTTTCTTT. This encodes CASSLEVPMNTEAFF.